The sequence of this T cell receptor beta chain was determined in a study of blood T cell repertoires in COVID-19 (dated by TCRdb to 2020 to 2021). Broadly, across the study: Samples from collaborators originated in the United States, Italy and Spain and spanned both the acute and convalescent phases of COVID-19. HLA class I and class II types, where available, came from metadata supplied by the sample provider rather than from assay-based typing. A freely available public database, intended as a resource for researchers studying the immune response to SARS-CoV-2, is where the repertoires were released. Subjects who had been exposed to COVID-19, were actively infected with it, or had recovered from it provided the deeply sampled blood TCRbeta repertoires that made up the dataset. The material from the prospective study consisted of cDNA or gDNA derived from T cells, B-cell-depleted T cells, or PBMCs. The sample metadata nearly always contained a de-identified subject ID, COVID-19 status, age in years and sex. Samples were obtained from the ongoing ImmuneRACE study (first 160 participants) and from 1,254 subjects provided by 6 global collaborators.

Overall study outcomes, separate from this receptor: How much clinical and demographic metadata was included differed by source and by participant, and the metadata was provided uncurated.

The V end gives up 0 bases and the J end 5 bases, leaving 7 bases in the junction not matched to a gene. Taken from cysteine to phenylalanine, the CDR3 has 16 residues. Only the CDR3 region is kept as DNA, spanning 48 bases read in frame from base 1. CDR1 is given as SGHKS and CDR2 as YYEKEE, both from the germline V gene (reference sequence). Collaborating institutions collected whole blood in K2EDTA tubes following their own protocols. Collaborator samples were shipped for TCRbeta analysis as frozen whole blood, isolated PBMCs, or DNA extracted from either sample type. This clone was counted between two and nine times. Its binding antigen is unknown. Base quality data are lacking; no much larger clone is found one base away. TCRbeta CDR3 regions were amplified from genomic DNA by means of the immunoSEQ Assay, a bias-controlled multiplex PCR. From the authors' description of their analysis: The number of nucleated cells in each sample was estimated by amplification of reference gene primers within the assay. Sequence reads were collapsed and filtered to measure the absolute abundance of every unique TCRbeta CDR3 rearrangement. For each sample, productive Simpson clonality was calculated as the square root of Simpson's diversity index over productive rearrangements. TCRdb obtained this table from immuneACCESS and retained in-frame rearrangements with V and J assigned. These tables miss some clones; where compared with another copy, unresolved V genes account for less than half of the shortfall, and the remainder is unexplained. V, J and clone size were drawn from that table, and D and trimming were deduced from the DNA. The table for this sample lists 150,000 to 200,000 clones; about 84% of them were counted only once. The biggest ten clones account for approximately 5.4% of the sample.

This sequence uses TRBV5-5 and TRBJ2-5; TRBD2 lines up with 10 middle nucleotides. This clonotype originated in a woman between 25 and 40 years old with acute or convalescent COVID-19. Sequences were obtained from peripheral blood. The bases read TGTGCCAGCAGCTTGGTCCCAGCGGGGGGGCGGGAGACCCAGTACTTC. Its protein product is CASSLVPAGGRETQYF.